The 30 T cell receptor beta chains reported below all come from one sample, sequenced in a study of shared clonotypes between healthy human individuals. Assay: immunoSEQ multiplex PCR; the TCRdb copy retains only in-frame clones and omits some. There are 740,000 or so clones in the sample; around four fifths occur only once, and 1.5% to 2% lies in the top ten. Sequencing input: memory CD4+ T cells sorted from blood. Described subset: CD45RA-negative fraction. The receptor source for this set is a woman aged 30 to 39 in good health.

A few counts support this clone. The CDR3 protein is CAWSVLSPFGGYTF. The CDR3 bases are TGTGCCTGGAGTGTACTATCCCCCTTTGGTGGCTACACCTTC. The V and J genes are TRBV30 and TRBJ1-2; no firm D call. V was trimmed by 0 bases and J by 7 bases, leaving 15 bases between them. The CDR3 has 14 residues. Germline CDR1 is GTSNPN and CDR2 is SVGIG (reference sequence).

CDR3 sequence: CAWSHRGAAHGELFF. In DNA form, the CDR3 reads TGTGCCTGGAGTCATCGTGGGGCAGCTCATGGGGAGCTGTTTTTT. The rearrangement joins TRBV30 to TRBJ2-2; TRBD1 might be the D (5 bases). CDR1 GTSNPN and CDR2 SVGIG come from the germline V gene (reference sequence). Trimming cost V 2 bases and J 8 bases, with 18 bases left between them. This CDR3 is built from 15 residues.

J is TRBJ1-2 and V is TRBV5-1; no reliable D call. The CDR3 loop spans 13 amino acids. Germline assignment: CDR1 SGHRS and CDR2 YFSETQ. V was trimmed by 1 base and J by 2 bases, leaving 6 bases between them. CDR3 protein: CASSLTVNYGYTF. CDR3 nucleotide sequence: TGCGCCAGCAGCTTGACAGTAAACTATGGCTACACCTTC.

The chain has TRBV9 and TRBJ2-3; D not resolved. Trimming took 0 bases from V and 0 from J, leaving 11 bases between them. The CDR3 extends over 16 amino acids. Germline V CDR1 and CDR2: SGDLS, YYNGEE. CDR3 nucleotides: TGTGCCAGCAGCGTAGGTGTTAGACCTAGCACAGATACGCAGTATTTT. Translated, it gives CASSVGVRPSTDTQYF.

This chain links TRBV28 with TRBJ1-2; 9 nucleotides agree with TRBD1. CDR1 and CDR2 from the germline V gene are MDHEN and SYDVKM. This CDR3 region has 15 residues. J gave up 7 bases and V 6 bases, and 12 bases lay outside the gene matches. The DNA for the CDR3 is TGTGCCAGCAGGCCAACGGGACAGGGTGGGTCTGGCTACACCTTC. It encodes CASRPTGQGGSGYTF.

The chain joins TRBV2 to TRBJ2-1; TRBD2 matches 12 bases. In germline, CDR1 is SNHLY, CDR2 FYNNEI. CDR3 size: 17 residues. Losses at the gene ends were 7 bases for V and 9 bases for J; bases not matched to a gene: 16. The CDR3 DNA follows: TGTGCCAGCAATAGACTAGCGGGAGCCCCGGGTGTTGGTGAGCAGTTCTTC. Encoded protein: CASNRLAGAPGVGEQFF. The full variable domain, in which reference TRBV2 and TRBJ2-1 provide the parts outside the CDR3, is EPEVTQTPSHQVTQMGQEVILRCVPISNHLYFYWYRQILGQKVEFLVSFYNNEISEKSEIFDDQFSVERPDGSNFTLKIRSTKLEDSAMYFCASNRLAGAPGVGEQFFGPGTRLTVL.

The rearrangement joins TRBV5-1 to TRBJ1-2; no clear D. Trimming left V 2 bases short and J 7 bases short, with 12 bases between. Germline V lookup: CDR1 SGHRS, CDR2 YFSETQ. The CDR3 runs 13 residues. CDR3 residues: CASSLTGGGGYTF. For the CDR3, the DNA is TGCGCCAGCAGCTTAACGGGTGGCGGTGGCTACACCTTC.

The gene calls are TRBV5-5 and TRBJ2-7; D remains unclear. Germline-derived CDR1 and CDR2 are SGHKS and YYEKEE (reference sequence). The V end lost 4 bases, the J end lost 2 bases, and 10 bases lay between the germline ends. CDR3 length: 13 residues. The CDR3 DNA is TGTGCCAGCAGCCAATGGACCGCCTACGAGCAGTACTTC. Protein sequence: CASSQWTAYEQYF.

The V call is TRBV4-1, the J call TRBJ2-2, with 9 bases fitting TRBD2. Germline V gives CDR1 MGHRA, CDR2 YSYEKL. The V gene end was trimmed by 5 bases and the J gene end by 7 bases; junction bases not matched to a gene: 11. The CDR3 runs to 16 residues. As DNA, the CDR3 is TGCGCCAGCAGCTGGGGGTGGACTAGCGTCGGCGGGGAGCTGTTTTTT. Its translation: CASSWGWTSVGGELFF.

The rearrangement uses TRBV28 and TRBJ2-5, with a possible D match to TRBD1 (6 bases). From germline, CDR1 is MDHEN and CDR2 SYDVKM. V was trimmed by 5 bases and J by 2 bases, leaving 15 bases between them. The CDR3 length is 15 residues. The CDR3 spells CASSPAGARQETQYF. DNA of the CDR3: TGTGCCAGCAGTCCTGCAGGGGCGAGGCAAGAGACCCAGTACTTC.

For this clone: The sample holds other DNA sequences that translate to the same CDR3. The rearrangement links TRBV19 to TRBJ2-3; 7 nucleotides align to TRBD1. The V segment lost 4 bases and the J segment 0 bases; nucleotides outside the gene matches: 1. CDR1 LNHDA and CDR2 SQIVND come from the germline V gene (reference sequence). This CDR3 comprises 14 residues. CDR3 sequence: CASSRTGSTDTQYF. DNA of the CDR3: TGTGCCAGTAGTAGGACAGGAAGCACAGATACGCAGTATTTT.

This clone has at least ten counts. The chain joins TRBV19 to TRBJ2-5, with 9 bases aligning to TRBD1. V lost 4 bases and J lost 5; bases outside the gene matches: 11. The CDR3 length is 16 residues. The germline gives CDR1 LNHDA, CDR2 SQIVND (reference sequence). In DNA, the CDR3 is TGTGCCAGTAGTAGCCGGACAGGGGAGGTTCGGGAGACCCAGTACTTC. It specifies CASSSRTGEVRETQYF.

The DNA of the CDR3 is TGTGCCAGCAGTGAAGTTGCGTGGGCAGAAGAGACCCAGTACTTC. Translated, it gives CASSEVAWAEETQYF. This chain uses TRBV2 with TRBJ2-5; no clear D gene. The germline CDR1 and CDR2 sequences are SNHLY and FYNNEI. CDR3 length: 15 amino acids. Trimming took 1 base from V and 3 from J, leaving 12 bases between them.

As concerns this clone: A much larger clonotype is one base distant, so this may be a read error. The rearrangement uses TRBV11-2 and TRBJ2-1; 9 bases match TRBD2. CDR3 length equals 15 residues. V was pared by 3 bases and J by 0 bases, with 0 bases of the junction left unmatched. Germline V CDR1 and CDR2: SGHAT, FQNNGV. CDR3 nucleotide sequence: TGTGCCAGCAGCTTGACTAGCGGCTCCTACAATGAGCAGTTCTTC. Protein sequence: CASSLTSGSYNEQFF.

The V gene is TRBV5-4, the J gene TRBJ2-1; D uncertain. The CDR3 runs 15 residues. V shed 5 bases and J shed 6 bases, with 18 bases lying between them. Germline CDR1 is SGHNT and CDR2 is YYREEE (reference sequence). CDR3 sequence (DNA): TGTGCCAGCAGTTATCCGCCCGGAGCCATCAATGAGCAGTTCTTC. This codes for CASSYPPGAINEQFF.

V is TRBV4-1 and J is TRBJ2-4; D call uncertain. Trimming stripped 4 bases from V and 0 bases from J, with 22 bases between. The CDR3 runs to 19 residues. Germline lookup yields CDR1 MGHRA and CDR2 YSYEKL. The CDR3 region is CASSPGKRDGGTAKNIQYF. The CDR3, as DNA: TGCGCCAGCAGCCCCGGAAAGAGAGACGGTGGTACAGCCAAAAACATTCAGTACTTC.

The V and J genes are TRBV29-1 and TRBJ2-7; 7 nucleotides agree with TRBD2. Germline V gene data show CDR1 as SQVTM and CDR2 as ANQGSEA. J was trimmed by 2 bases and V by 3 bases; bases with no gene match: 1. The CDR3 runs 12 residues. This CDR3 is CSVEGGPYEQYF. CDR3 coding DNA: TGCAGCGTTGAGGGAGGGCCCTACGAGCAGTACTTC.

The V and J genes are TRBV5-6 and TRBJ2-2, with 8 bases fitting TRBD1. J lost 3 bases, V lost 1 base, and 5 bases had no gene match. Germline CDR1 and CDR2: SGHDT and YYEEEE. CDR3 length: 16 amino acids. CDR3 loop: CASSLWTGIHTGELFF. DNA of the CDR3: TGTGCCAGCAGCTTGTGGACAGGGATTCACACCGGGGAGCTGTTTTTT.

The genes are TRBV4-2 and TRBJ2-3; 7 bases are a match to TRBD1. The CDR3 length is 17 residues. Trimming at V came to 1 base and at J to 0 bases, leaving 7 bases not matched to a gene. Germline V gives CDR1 LGHNA, CDR2 YNFKEQ. As DNA, the CDR3 is TGTGCCAGCAGCCAAGGCAGGGGGAGAGCCAGCACAGATACGCAGTATTTT. It encodes CASSQGRGRASTDTQYF.

Regarding this clone: Distinct nucleotide sequences in the sample also encode this CDR3. The V call is TRBV5-1, the J call TRBJ2-7; 11 nucleotides line up with TRBD2. The germline V gene encodes CDR1 SGHRS and CDR2 YFSETQ. The CDR3 contains 15 residues. V was pared by 0 bases and J by 3 bases, with 2 bases of the junction left unmatched. The CDR3 bases are TGCGCCAGCAGCTTGGCCGGGACTAGCGGCTACGAGCAGTACTTC. Translated: CASSLAGTSGYEQYF.

The CDR3 bases are TGTGCCAGCTCACCACCGACACGACTAGCGGGAAGTTGGGTCACCGGGGAGCTGTTTTTT. Amino acids: CASSPPTRLAGSWVTGELFF. The genes are TRBV18 and TRBJ2-2, with TRBD2 matching over 11 bases. CDR1 and CDR2 (germline): KGHSH, LQKENI. CDR3 length: 20 amino acids. V was clipped by 0 bases and J by 4 bases; unmatched bases: 13.

The chain couples TRBV28 to TRBJ1-2; D ambiguous. Germline V gene sequence: CDR1 MDHEN, CDR2 SYDVKM. Deletions cut 7 bases from V and 6 bases from J, with 15 bases between. CDR3 length equals 13 residues. The CDR3 DNA reads TGTGCCAGCAATCTCAGGATAGGGAATGGCTACACCTTC. Its protein is CASNLRIGNGYTF.

This clone was detected only a few times. Other nucleotide sequences from this sample produce the same CDR3. V is TRBV6-5 and J is TRBJ2-7, with D possibly being TRBD2 (6 bases). Trimming pared 5 bases from V and 0 bases from J, leaving 11 bases between. CDR1 and CDR2 (germline): MNHEY, SVGAGI. The CDR3 is 14 amino acids. The DNA of the CDR3 is TGTGCCAGCAGTCGGGACTTCAGCTCCTACGAGCAGTACTTC. It is translated as CASSRDFSSYEQYF.

The gene calls are TRBV5-4 and TRBJ2-7, with 7 nucleotides matching TRBD1. V lost 2 bases to trimming and J lost 1 base; unmatched junction nucleotides: 3. Germline loops: CDR1 SGHNT, CDR2 YYREEE (reference sequence). The CDR3 runs to 14 residues. The CDR3 here is CASSFPGQSYEQYF. Written as DNA, the CDR3 is TGTGCCAGCAGCTTTCCGGGACAGTCCTACGAGCAGTACTTC.

This clone was counted between two and nine times. The rearrangement links TRBV28 to TRBJ2-1; 10 bases line up with TRBD2. J was trimmed by 5 bases and V by 6 bases; bases with no gene match: 4. The germline V gene encodes CDR1 MDHEN and CDR2 SYDVKM. The CDR3 has 14 amino acids. CDR3 protein: CASRTSGEHNEQFF. Written as DNA, the CDR3 is TGTGCCAGCAGAACTAGCGGGGAACACAATGAGCAGTTCTTC.

This clone has just a few counts. This chain uses TRBV13 with TRBJ2-7; 7 positions agree with TRBD1. CDR3 size: 14 residues. Germline V gene data show CDR1 as PRHDT and CDR2 as FYEKMQ (reference sequence). After removal of 5 bases from V and 2 bases from J, the junction contained 6 bases not matched to a gene. The CDR3 DNA reads as TGTGCCAGCAGCACTCGGACAGGACCCTACGAGCAGTACTTC. This sequence encodes CASSTRTGPYEQYF.

The chain carries TRBV2 and TRBJ2-3; 10 bases map to TRBD2. Germline V gives CDR1 SNHLY, CDR2 FYNNEI. This CDR3 comprises 14 residues. Trimming took 5 bases from V and 6 from J; bases not matched to a gene: 5. In DNA, the CDR3 is TGTGCCAGCAGTTCCCTAGCGGGAGACGATACGCAGTATTTT. Translation: CASSSLAGDDTQYF.

V usage is TRBV7-9 and J usage is TRBJ2-4; possibly TRBD1 for D (8 bases). CDR3 size: 16 residues. V was clipped by 5 bases and J by 1 base, with 15 bases between them. The V gene's germline CDR1 is SEHNR and CDR2 FQNEAQ (reference sequence). The CDR3 sequence is CASSGAGDRAKNIQYF. The CDR3 nucleotides read TGTGCCAGCAGCGGCGCGGGGGACAGGGCCAAAAACATTCAGTACTTC.

This clone was counted many times. The CDR3 region is CSVNRGGADTQYF. The CDR3 DNA follows: TGCAGTGTAAACCGCGGGGGGGCAGATACGCAGTATTTT. The V gene is TRBV29-1, the J gene TRBJ2-3; 9 bases agree with TRBD2. This CDR3 has 13 amino acids. Germline V gene data show CDR1 as SQVTM and CDR2 as ANQGSEA.

This clone was seen only a few times. The V call is TRBV7-2, the J call TRBJ2-2; D remains unclear. CDR3 size: 15 residues. Germline assignment: CDR1 SGHTA and CDR2 FQGNSA. V shed 1 base and J shed 3 bases, with 9 bases lying between them. CDR3 nucleotides: TGTGCCAGCAGCTTAGGGACGGCCTACACCGGGGAGCTGTTTTTT. It codes for CASSLGTAYTGELFF.